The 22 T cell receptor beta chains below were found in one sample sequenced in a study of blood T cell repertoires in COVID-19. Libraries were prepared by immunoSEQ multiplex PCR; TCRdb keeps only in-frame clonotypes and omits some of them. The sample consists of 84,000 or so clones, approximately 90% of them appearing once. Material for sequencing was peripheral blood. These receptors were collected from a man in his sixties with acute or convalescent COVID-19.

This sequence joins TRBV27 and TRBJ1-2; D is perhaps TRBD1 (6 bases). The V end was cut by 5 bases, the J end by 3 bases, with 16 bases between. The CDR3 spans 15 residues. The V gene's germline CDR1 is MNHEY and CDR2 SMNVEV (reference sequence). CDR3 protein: CASSLNGGGDYGYTF. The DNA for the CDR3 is TGTGCCAGCAGTCTAAATGGGGGGGGCGACTATGGCTACACCTTC.

CDR3 sequence: CASSYTGSRDTQYF. DNA for the CDR3: TGTGCCAGCAGTTACACGGGGTCCCGGGATACGCAGTATTTT. V usage is TRBV6-6 and J usage is TRBJ2-3; D may be TRBD2 (5 bases). The CDR3 has 14 residues. The ends were cut back, 2 bases at V and 6 bases at J, with 12 bases in the middle. CDR1 and CDR2 from the germline V gene are MNHNY and SVGAGI (reference sequence).

For the CDR3, the DNA is TGTGCCAGCAGCTTGGGGGGAGAAAATGAGCAGTTCTTC. This translates into CASSLGGENEQFF. The genes are TRBV5-5 and TRBJ2-1; D is possibly TRBD2 (5 bases). Per the germline V gene, CDR1 is SGHKS and CDR2 is YYEKEE (reference sequence). The CDR3 is 13 residues long. Trimming removed 0 bases at V and 7 bases at J, with 8 bases between.

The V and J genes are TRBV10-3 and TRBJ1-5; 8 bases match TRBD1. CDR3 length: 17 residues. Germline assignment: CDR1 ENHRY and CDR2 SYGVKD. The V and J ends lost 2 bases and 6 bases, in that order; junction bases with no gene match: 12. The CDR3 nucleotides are TGTGCCATCAGTGAGAGGCAGGGGGCTGGGGTGGGTCAGCCCCAGCATTTT. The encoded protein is CAISERQGAGVGQPQHF.

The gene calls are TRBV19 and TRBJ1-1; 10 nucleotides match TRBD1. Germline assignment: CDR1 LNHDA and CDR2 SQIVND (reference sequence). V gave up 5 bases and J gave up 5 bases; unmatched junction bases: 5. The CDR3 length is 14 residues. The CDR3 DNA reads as TGTGCCAGTAGTCCTTGGGACAGGGGTACTGAAGCTTTCTTT. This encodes CASSPWDRGTEAFF. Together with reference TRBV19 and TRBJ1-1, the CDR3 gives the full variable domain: DGGITQSPKYLFRKEGQNVTLSCEQNLNHDAMYWYRQDPGQGLRLIYYSQIVNDFQKGDIAEGYSVSREKKESFPLTVTSAQKNPTAFYLCASSPWDRGTEAFFGQGTRLTVV.

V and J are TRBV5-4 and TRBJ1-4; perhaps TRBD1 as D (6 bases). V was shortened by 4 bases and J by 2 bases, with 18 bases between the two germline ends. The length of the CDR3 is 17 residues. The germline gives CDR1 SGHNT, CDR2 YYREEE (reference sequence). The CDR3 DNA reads TGTGCCAGCAGCCTGACACAGGGTTTTGGCACTAATGAAAAACTGTTTTTT. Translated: CASSLTQGFGTNEKLFF.

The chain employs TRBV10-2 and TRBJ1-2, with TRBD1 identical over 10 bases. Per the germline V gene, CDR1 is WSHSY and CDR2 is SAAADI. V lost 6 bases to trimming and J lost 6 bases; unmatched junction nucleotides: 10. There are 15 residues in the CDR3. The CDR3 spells CASSRGPTGGNGYTF. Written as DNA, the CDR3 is TGCGCCAGCAGCAGAGGACCGACAGGGGGCAATGGCTACACCTTC.

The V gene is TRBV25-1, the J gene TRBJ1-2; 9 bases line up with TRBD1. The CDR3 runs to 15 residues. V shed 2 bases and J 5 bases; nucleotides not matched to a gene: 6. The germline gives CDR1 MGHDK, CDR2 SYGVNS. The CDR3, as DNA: TGTGCCAGCAGTGAACCCGGGACAGGGTTATATGGCTACACCTTC. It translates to CASSEPGTGLYGYTF.

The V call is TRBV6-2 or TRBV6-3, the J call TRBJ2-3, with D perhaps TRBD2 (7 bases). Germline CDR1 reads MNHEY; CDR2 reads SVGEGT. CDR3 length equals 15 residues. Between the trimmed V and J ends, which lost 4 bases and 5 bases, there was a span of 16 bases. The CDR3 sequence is CASSSRGGGIDTQYF. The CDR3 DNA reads TGTGCCAGCAGTTCCCGGGGAGGGGGTATAGATACGCAGTATTTT.

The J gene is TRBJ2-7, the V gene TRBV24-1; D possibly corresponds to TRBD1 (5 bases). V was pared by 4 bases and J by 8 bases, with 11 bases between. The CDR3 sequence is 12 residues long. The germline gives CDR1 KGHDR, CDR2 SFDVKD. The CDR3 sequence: CATSDPTGKQYF. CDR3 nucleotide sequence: TGTGCCACCAGTGACCCTACAGGAAAGCAGTACTTC.

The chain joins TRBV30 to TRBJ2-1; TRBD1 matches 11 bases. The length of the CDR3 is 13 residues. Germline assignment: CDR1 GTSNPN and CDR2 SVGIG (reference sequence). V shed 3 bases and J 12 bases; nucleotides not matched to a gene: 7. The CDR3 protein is CAWRNPGQGVQFF. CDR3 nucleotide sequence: TGTGCCTGGAGGAACCCGGGACAGGGGGTGCAGTTCTTC.

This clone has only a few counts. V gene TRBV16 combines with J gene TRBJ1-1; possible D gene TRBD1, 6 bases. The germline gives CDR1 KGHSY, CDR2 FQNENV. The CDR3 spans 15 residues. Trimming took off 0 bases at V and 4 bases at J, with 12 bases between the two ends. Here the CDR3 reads CASSQSAGGGTEAFF. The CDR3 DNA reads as TGTGCCAGCAGCCAATCGGCGGGGGGCGGCACTGAAGCTTTCTTT.

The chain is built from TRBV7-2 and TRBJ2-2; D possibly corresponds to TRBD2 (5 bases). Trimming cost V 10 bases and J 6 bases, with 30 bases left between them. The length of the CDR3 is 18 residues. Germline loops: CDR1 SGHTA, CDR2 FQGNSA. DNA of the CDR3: TGTGCCACCCCGATGGACTTAGAGGTTGTGGGGTTGGCCGGGGAGCTGTTTTTT. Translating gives CATPMDLEVVGLAGELFF.

The CDR3 sequence: CATSRVQGASYNEQFF. The CDR3 DNA reads as TGTGCCACCAGCAGAGTACAGGGGGCTTCCTACAATGAGCAGTTCTTC. V gene TRBV15 combines with J gene TRBJ2-1; 9 nucleotides agree with TRBD1. This CDR3 is 16 amino acids long. Per germline, CDR1 LNHNV and CDR2 YYDKDF (reference sequence). V was clipped by 1 base and J by 1 base; unmatched bases: 2.

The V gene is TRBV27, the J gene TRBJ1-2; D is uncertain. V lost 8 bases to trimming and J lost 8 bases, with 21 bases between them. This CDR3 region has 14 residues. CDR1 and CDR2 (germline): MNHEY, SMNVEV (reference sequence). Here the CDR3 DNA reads TGTGCCAGCGGACCTCCGGAGGCCCCTGGGGGCTACACCTTC. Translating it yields CASGPPEAPGGYTF.

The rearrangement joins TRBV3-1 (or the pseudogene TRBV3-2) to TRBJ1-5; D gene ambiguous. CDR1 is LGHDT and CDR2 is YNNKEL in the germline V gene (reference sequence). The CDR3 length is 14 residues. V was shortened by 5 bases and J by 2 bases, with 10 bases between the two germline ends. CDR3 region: CASSSSGGNQPQHF. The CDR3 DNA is TGTGCCAGCAGCTCCTCCGGTGGCAATCAGCCCCAGCATTTT.

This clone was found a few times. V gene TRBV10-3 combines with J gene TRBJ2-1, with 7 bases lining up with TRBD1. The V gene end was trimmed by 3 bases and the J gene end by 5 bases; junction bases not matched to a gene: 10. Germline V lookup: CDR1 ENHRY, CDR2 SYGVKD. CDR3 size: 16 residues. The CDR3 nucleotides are TGTGCCATCAGTGACTCCGACAGGGTCGGGAACAATGAGCAGTTCTTC. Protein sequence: CAISDSDRVGNNEQFF.

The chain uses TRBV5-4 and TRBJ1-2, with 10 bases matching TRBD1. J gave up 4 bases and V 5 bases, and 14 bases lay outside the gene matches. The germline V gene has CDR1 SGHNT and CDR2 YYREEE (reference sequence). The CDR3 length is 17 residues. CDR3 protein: CASRTGTGQGDLYGYTF. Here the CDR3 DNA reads TGTGCCAGCAGGACGGGAACTGGACAGGGGGACCTCTATGGCTACACCTTC. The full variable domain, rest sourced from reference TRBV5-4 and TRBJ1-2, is ETGVTQSPTHLIKTRGQQVTLRCSSQSGHNTVSWYQQALGQGPQFIFQYYREEENGRGNFPPRFSGLQFPNYSSELNVNALELDDSALYLCASRTGTGQGDLYGYTFGSGTRLTVV.

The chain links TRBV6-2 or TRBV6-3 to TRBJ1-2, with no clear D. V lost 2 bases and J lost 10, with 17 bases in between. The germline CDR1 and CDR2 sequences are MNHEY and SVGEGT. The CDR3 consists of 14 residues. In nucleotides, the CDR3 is TGTGCCAGCAGTTACGGCGGCGCTCTCCAAGACTACACCTTC. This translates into CASSYGGALQDYTF.

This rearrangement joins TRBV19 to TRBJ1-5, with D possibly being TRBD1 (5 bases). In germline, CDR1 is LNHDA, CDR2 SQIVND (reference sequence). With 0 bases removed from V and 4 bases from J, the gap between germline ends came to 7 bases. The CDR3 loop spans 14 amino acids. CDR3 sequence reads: CASSIDPGNQPQHF. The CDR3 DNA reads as TGTGCCAGTAGTATAGATCCAGGGAATCAGCCCCAGCATTTT. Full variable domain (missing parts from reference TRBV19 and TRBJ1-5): DGGITQSPKYLFRKEGQNVTLSCEQNLNHDAMYWYRQDPGQGLRLIYYSQIVNDFQKGDIAEGYSVSREKKESFPLTVTSAQKNPTAFYLCASSIDPGNQPQHFGDGTRLSIL.

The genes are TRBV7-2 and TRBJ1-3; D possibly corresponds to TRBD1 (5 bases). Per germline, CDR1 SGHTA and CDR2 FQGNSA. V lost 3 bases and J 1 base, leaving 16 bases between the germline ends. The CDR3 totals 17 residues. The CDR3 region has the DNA TGTGCCAGCAGCTTGTACGTCAGGGAAGCTTCTGGAAACACCATATATTTT. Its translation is CASSLYVREASGNTIYF.

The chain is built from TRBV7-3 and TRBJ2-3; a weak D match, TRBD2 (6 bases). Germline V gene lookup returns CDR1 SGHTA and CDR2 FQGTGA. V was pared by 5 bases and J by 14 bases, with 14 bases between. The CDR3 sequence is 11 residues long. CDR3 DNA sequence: TGTGCCAGCAGCCCGGGACTCGGGGTGTATTTT. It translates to CASSPGLGVYF.